A selection of T cell receptor beta chains follows, all from one sample in a study of Graves' ophthalmopathy and Graves' hyperthyroidism. From the multiplex PCR reads, TCRdb called clonotypes with MiXCR, one entry per CDR3 protein. The sample shows about 500,000 distinct CDR3 sequences, about 35% of them seen only once. Sequencing was done on a sample of peripheral blood or thyroid tissue (not recorded which). Receptor source: an adult man with Graves' hyperthyroidism. CDR3s include the opening cysteine and the closing phenylalanine or tryptophan. A D gene is named only where the DNA matches it firmly. Some rows have no size entry. The others give once, few or many, or a class for an expanded clone.

v_gene: TRBV2; j_gene: TRBJ2-1; d_gene: -; abundance: -; CDR3nt: TGTGCCAGCAGTATACATGAGCAGTTCTTC; CDR3aa: CASSIHEQFF
v_gene: TRBV2; j_gene: TRBJ1-5; d_gene: -; abundance: many; CDR3nt: TGTGCCAGCAGCCGTCATCGGACGGATAGCAATCAGCCCCAGCATTTT; CDR3aa: CASSRHRTDSNQPQHF
v_gene: TRBV10-2; j_gene: TRBJ2-7; d_gene: TRBD1; abundance: -; CDR3nt: TGCGCCAGCAGTGGGGGGGACAGGGGAGGCTACGAGCAGTACTTC; CDR3aa: CASSGGDRGGYEQYF
v_gene: TRBV20-1; j_gene: TRBJ2-7; d_gene: TRBD2; abundance: many; CDR3nt: TGCAGTGCTAGAGATGGGACTAGCGGGGCCTACGAGCAGTACTTC; CDR3aa: CSARDGTSGAYEQYF
v_gene: TRBV15; j_gene: TRBJ2-7; d_gene: TRBD1; abundance: few; CDR3nt: TGTGCCACCAGCAGGACCGGGACAGGGCTCTACGAGCAGTACTTC; CDR3aa: CATSRTGTGLYEQYF
v_gene: TRBV12-3/TRBV12-4; j_gene: TRBJ1-2; d_gene: TRBD1; abundance: many; CDR3nt: TGTGCCAGCAGTTCCGGACAGGGCCTTAACTATGGCTACACCTTC; CDR3aa: CASSSGQGLNYGYTF
v_gene: TRBV7-9; j_gene: TRBJ1-5; d_gene: -; abundance: many; CDR3nt: TGTGCCAGCAGCTCCTCTCGTTGGACGGGGGATCAGCCCCAGCATTTT; CDR3aa: CASSSSRWTGDQPQHF
v_gene: TRBV2; j_gene: TRBJ1-4; d_gene: -; abundance: -; CDR3nt: TGTGCCAGCACCCCCCTTTGGAGTGGAGCAACTAATGAAAAACTGTTTTTT; CDR3aa: CASTPLWSGATNEKLFF
v_gene: TRBV19; j_gene: TRBJ2-7; d_gene: -; abundance: -; CDR3nt: TGTGCCAGTAGTACCCATGGGAGCAACGAGCAGTACTTC; CDR3aa: CASSTHGSNEQYF
v_gene: TRBV9; j_gene: TRBJ2-6; d_gene: -; abundance: many; CDR3nt: TGTGCCAGCAGCGGTGGGGAACCTGGGGCCAACGTCCTGACTTTC; CDR3aa: CASSGGEPGANVLTF
v_gene: TRBV20-1; j_gene: TRBJ2-7; d_gene: TRBD2; abundance: -; CDR3nt: TGCAGTGCTAGAGTAGCGGGGAGCTCCTACAATGAGCAGTACTTC; CDR3aa: CSARVAGSSYNEQYF
v_gene: TRBV20-1; j_gene: TRBJ1-1; d_gene: -; abundance: -; CDR3nt: TGCAGTGCTAGAGATTTTAGCACAGGACTTAACACTGAAGCTTTCTTT; CDR3aa: CSARDFSTGLNTEAFF
v_gene: TRBV4-1; j_gene: TRBJ2-5; d_gene: TRBD2; abundance: -; CDR3nt: TGCGCCAGCAGACCGACTAGCGGACTTCAAGAGACCCAGTACTTC; CDR3aa: CASRPTSGLQETQYF
v_gene: TRBV19; j_gene: TRBJ1-3; d_gene: TRBD1; abundance: few; CDR3nt: TGTGCCAGTAGAAGGACAGGGGGGGACATCTCTGGAAACACCATATATTTT; CDR3aa: CASRRTGGDISGNTIYF
v_gene: TRBV7-8; j_gene: TRBJ1-6; d_gene: -; abundance: many; CDR3nt: TGTGCCAGCAGCTTACGGGTCCGCGACGGTTCACCCCTCCACTTT; CDR3aa: CASSLRVRDGSPLHF
v_gene: TRBV29-1; j_gene: TRBJ1-5; d_gene: TRBD1; abundance: -; CDR3nt: TGCAGCGCAGGACAGGCCGGGGGAGAGCAGCCCCAGCATTTT; CDR3aa: CSAGQAGGEQPQHF
v_gene: TRBV30; j_gene: TRBJ1-2; d_gene: -; abundance: few; CDR3nt: TGTGCCTGGGCCACGACGGGGTACGACTATGGCTACACCTTC; CDR3aa: CAWATTGYDYGYTF
v_gene: TRBV29-1; j_gene: TRBJ1-2; d_gene: -; abundance: -; CDR3nt: TGCAGCGTTGAGATCCCAGGGATTGACTATGGCTACACCTTC; CDR3aa: CSVEIPGIDYGYTF
v_gene: TRBV18; j_gene: TRBJ1-5; d_gene: -; abundance: -; CDR3nt: TGTGCCAGCTCACTTTATATGAGCAATCAGCCCCAGCATTTT; CDR3aa: CASSLYMSNQPQHF
v_gene: TRBV9; j_gene: TRBJ1-1; d_gene: -; abundance: many; CDR3nt: TGTCCAACCCCAAAGACCGGGGAGGGTTGTGGAGTATCTGAAGCTTTCTTT; CDR3aa: CPTPKTGEGCGVSEAFF
v_gene: TRBV3-1; j_gene: TRBJ2-5; d_gene: -; abundance: -; CDR3nt: TGTGCCAGCAGGGACAGTTGGGAGACCCAGTACTTC; CDR3aa: CASRDSWETQYF
v_gene: TRBV11-2; j_gene: TRBJ1-2; d_gene: TRBD1; abundance: many; CDR3nt: TGTGCCAGCAGCTCTCAAAACCGGGACAGGATTAACTATGGCTGCACCTTC; CDR3aa: CASSSQNRDRINYGCTF
v_gene: TRBV5-1; j_gene: TRBJ1-2; d_gene: -; abundance: many; CDR3nt: TGCGCCAGCAGCTTGGCCGTCGAGGGGTTCTATGGCTACACCTTC; CDR3aa: CASSLAVEGFYGYTF
v_gene: TRBV19; j_gene: TRBJ2-7; d_gene: TRBD2; abundance: many; CDR3nt: TGTGCCAGTAGTAGGGGACTAGCGGACTACGAGCAGTACTTC; CDR3aa: CASSRGLADYEQYF
v_gene: TRBV5-1; j_gene: TRBJ2-6; d_gene: -; abundance: few; CDR3nt: TGCGCCAGCCGTCTGGGGGTGGCCAACGTCCTGACTTTC; CDR3aa: CASRLGVANVLTF
v_gene: TRBV7-3; j_gene: TRBJ2-7; d_gene: TRBD1; abundance: -; CDR3nt: TGTGCCAGCAGATGGACAGGGGGAGACGAGCAGTACTTC; CDR3aa: CASRWTGGDEQYF
v_gene: TRBV25-1; j_gene: TRBJ2-3; d_gene: -; abundance: few; CDR3nt: TGTGCCAGCAGTGAAGGAGGGGGGGACCGAAGAATGTATACGCAGTATTTT; CDR3aa: CASSEGGGDRRMYTQYF
v_gene: TRBV11-2; j_gene: TRBJ1-4; d_gene: -; abundance: many; CDR3nt: TGTGCCAGCAGCTTCAGTCTGGCAACTAATGAAAAACTGTTTTTT; CDR3aa: CASSFSLATNEKLFF
v_gene: TRBV5-1; j_gene: TRBJ1-4; d_gene: TRBD1; abundance: -; CDR3nt: TGTGCCAGCAGCCGAGGGGGCGATGAAAAACTGTTTTTT; CDR3aa: CASSRGGDEKLFF
v_gene: TRBV7-9; j_gene: TRBJ2-7; d_gene: TRBD1; abundance: -; CDR3nt: TGTGCCAGCAGCTCAGACAGGGAAGTTTACGAGCGGTACTTC; CDR3aa: CASSSDREVYERYF
v_gene: TRBV6-9; j_gene: TRBJ2-7; d_gene: -; abundance: -; CDR3nt: TGTGCCAGCAGCGATCTCCCCTTACACCACGAGCAGTACTTC; CDR3aa: CASSDLPLHHEQYF
v_gene: TRBV20-1; j_gene: TRBJ2-7; d_gene: -; abundance: many; CDR3nt: TGCAGTGCGCAGACGACAGGTGGTCGGGACGAGCAGTACTTC; CDR3aa: CSAQTTGGRDEQYF
v_gene: TRBV19; j_gene: TRBJ2-5; d_gene: -; abundance: -; CDR3nt: TGTGCCAGTAGTTGGGCCATAGCTGAAGAGACCCAGTACTTC; CDR3aa: CASSWAIAEETQYF
v_gene: TRBV7-6; j_gene: TRBJ2-1; d_gene: TRBD2; abundance: -; CDR3nt: TGTGCCAGCAGCCCAGAGCGGGAGGGCCTCTACAATGAGCAGTTCTTC; CDR3aa: CASSPEREGLYNEQFF
v_gene: TRBV10-3; j_gene: TRBJ2-7; d_gene: -; abundance: -; CDR3nt: TGTGCCTCCAGGGCGGGGGCTTCGAATCCTAACGAGCAGTACTTC; CDR3aa: CASRAGASNPNEQYF
v_gene: TRBV4-1; j_gene: TRBJ2-5; d_gene: TRBD1; abundance: few; CDR3nt: TGCGCCAGCAGTCATGGGGACAGCGGCCAAGAGACCCAGTACTTC; CDR3aa: CASSHGDSGQETQYF
v_gene: TRBV7-6; j_gene: TRBJ1-2; d_gene: -; abundance: -; CDR3nt: TGCGCCAGCAGCGCGGGTCCGGCTGACTATGGCTACACCTTC; CDR3aa: CASSAGPADYGYTF
v_gene: TRBV25-1; j_gene: TRBJ1-4; d_gene: -; abundance: -; CDR3nt: TGTGCCAGCAGTTTGGGCAGGGACGGGGAAAAACTGTTTTTT; CDR3aa: CASSLGRDGEKLFF
v_gene: TRBV7-2; j_gene: TRBJ1-6; d_gene: -; abundance: -; CDR3nt: TGTGCCAGCAGTCCCGATGGGGGTAATTCACCCCTCCACTTT; CDR3aa: CASSPDGGNSPLHF
v_gene: TRBV6-5; j_gene: TRBJ1-2; d_gene: TRBD1; abundance: -; CDR3nt: TGTGCCAGCAGTTACCGGCAGGGGGGGCGCGGAGGCTACACCTTC; CDR3aa: CASSYRQGGRGGYTF
v_gene: TRBV7-9; j_gene: TRBJ1-1; d_gene: TRBD1; abundance: few; CDR3nt: TGTGCCAGCAGCTTAGGCGAGGGACAGGGGAACACTGAAGCTTTCTTT; CDR3aa: CASSLGEGQGNTEAFF
v_gene: TRBV5-1; j_gene: TRBJ2-2; d_gene: TRBD1; abundance: -; CDR3nt: TGTGCCAGCAGCTGGACAGGGGGAGCGGGTGAGCTGTTTTTT; CDR3aa: CASSWTGGAGELFF
v_gene: TRBV29-1; j_gene: TRBJ1-6; d_gene: -; abundance: -; CDR3nt: TGCAGCGTTGAAGGGCCTGGATCTTCACCCCTCCACTTT; CDR3aa: CSVEGPGSSPLHF
v_gene: TRBV14; j_gene: TRBJ1-1; d_gene: -; abundance: few; CDR3nt: TGTGCCAGCAGCCAAGCTATCGGACCTAAACATGAAGCTTTCTTT; CDR3aa: CASSQAIGPKHEAFF
v_gene: TRBV10-3; j_gene: TRBJ1-5; d_gene: TRBD1; abundance: -; CDR3nt: TGTGCCATCAGAACGACAGGGGAGCCCCAGCATTTT; CDR3aa: CAIRTTGEPQHF
v_gene: TRBV20-1; j_gene: TRBJ2-2; d_gene: TRBD1; abundance: many; CDR3nt: TGCAGTGCCCTGAACCGGGACAGGGGCCCCACCGGGGAGCTGTTTTTT; CDR3aa: CSALNRDRGPTGELFF